This TCR beta chain was identified in a study of healthy donors' naive CD4 and CD8 T cells. The overall study: A new alpha primer set targeted every functional IMGT alpha variant. The study, taken as a whole, reports: The study did not address homeostatic proliferation effects in naive T cells.

The germline V and J ends were trimmed by 0 bases and 6 bases, with 18 bases remaining between them. The CDR3 loop spans 16 amino acids. CDR1 is KGHSH, CDR2 LQKENI, per germline. A word on this clonotype: Its antigen is as yet unknown.

Naive T cells were sorted: CD4+CD8-CD45RO-CD45RA+ for CD4+, CD8+CD4-CD45RA+CD27bright for CD8+. TCR libraries were built from approximately 490 ng of total RNA by linear amplification. TCRdb redid the calling of the reads with MiXCR, one entry per CDR3 protein. The repertoire holds about 180,000 distinct CDR3 sequences, 74% seen once, with about 2.1% in the top ten. The sequencing input was naive CD4+ and CD8+ T cells sorted from blood, pooled from several donors. The chain employs TRBV18 and TRBJ2-7, with D possibly being TRBD1 (6 bases). This receptor was obtained from a pool of human donors in good health; the sample pools cells from several healthy donors. CDR3 nucleotide sequence: TGTGCCAGCTCACCACCGGGGGCAGGCCGTCGGGGCGAGCAGTACTTC. This translates into CASSPPGAGRRGEQYF.